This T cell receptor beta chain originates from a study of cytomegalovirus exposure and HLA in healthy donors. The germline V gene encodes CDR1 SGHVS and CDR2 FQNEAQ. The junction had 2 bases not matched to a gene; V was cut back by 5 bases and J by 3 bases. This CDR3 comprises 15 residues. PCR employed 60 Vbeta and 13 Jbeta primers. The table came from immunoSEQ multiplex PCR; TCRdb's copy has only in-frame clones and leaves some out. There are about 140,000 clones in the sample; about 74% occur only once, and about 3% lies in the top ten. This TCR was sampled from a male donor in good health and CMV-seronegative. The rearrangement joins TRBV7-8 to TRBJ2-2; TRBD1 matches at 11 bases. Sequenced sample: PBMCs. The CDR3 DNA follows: TGTGCCAGCAGCCTGGGACAGGGGGACACCGGGGAGCTGTTTTTT. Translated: CASSLGQGDTGELFF.